The clone carrying this T cell receptor beta chain has only a few counts. Trimming took 0 bases from V and 1 from J, leaving 6 bases between them. This CDR3 has 14 residues. Germline CDR1 is MNHNY and CDR2 is SVGAGI (reference sequence). Repertoires were generated with immunoSEQ multiplex PCR, while TCRdb's copy carries only in-frame clones and drops some. The sample lists 410,000 or so clones; 89% were seen once. This sample is part of a study of blood T cell repertoires in COVID-19. The chain carries TRBV6-6 and TRBJ1-1, with D maybe TRBD1 (5 bases). Sequencing used peripheral blood. The receptor's source is a woman in her forties with COVID-19, enrolled during active disease. In nucleotides, the CDR3 is TGTGCCAGCAGTTACTCGGGGGGGAACACTGAAGCTTTCTTT. Its protein is CASSYSGGNTEAFF.